This is a list of T cell receptor beta chains from one sample in a study of blood T cells in healthy people across ages. TCRdb itself ran the 5' RACE reads through MiXCR, one entry per CDR3 protein. Here the sample spans about 640,000 distinct CDR3 sequences, approximately 50% being singletons. Material for sequencing was blood. The receptors shown here come from a man aged 55-75 years in good health. Each CDR3 is given with its conserved first and last residue. The D gene is left open where the match is weak. Expanded clones are given a class, and other clones once, few, many or no size at all.

>TRBJ2-4|NA|TRBV28|NA
CASTRQSAKNIQYF
TGTGCCAGCACTCGACAGTCGGCCAAAAACATTCAGTACTTC
>TRBJ2-5|TRBD1|TRBV5-6|NA
CASSLGTGYIETQYF
TGTGCCAGCAGCTTGGGGACAGGTTATATTGAGACCCAGTACTTC
>TRBJ2-1|NA|TRBV5-8|few
CASSLEYEQFF
TGTGCCAGCAGCTTGGAGTATGAGCAGTTCTTC
>TRBJ2-7|TRBD1|TRBV11-2|once
CASSQGTGIFYEQYF
TGTGCCAGCAGCCAGGGGACAGGGATCTTCTACGAGCAGTACTTC
>TRBJ2-5|NA|TRBV11-2|NA
CASSSQLEVEGAQYF
TGTGCCAGCAGCTCTCAGCTGGAGGTAGAAGGGGCCCAGTACTTC
>TRBJ2-4|TRBD1|TRBV14|NA
CASSQDLGTGFNIQYF
TGTGCCAGCAGCCAAGATCTGGGGACAGGGTTCAACATTCAGTACTTC
>TRBJ2-3|NA|TRBV2|NA
CASSEALTTDTQYF
TGTGCCAGCAGTGAAGCGCTTACCACAGATACGCAGTATTTT
>TRBJ2-3|NA|TRBV12-3/TRBV12-4|NA
CASSLAIATRTDTQYF
TGTGCCAGCAGTTTAGCGATAGCAACCCGCACAGATACGCAGTATTTT
>TRBJ2-3|TRBD2|TRBV20-1|few
CSATNPGTSGGTDTQYF
TGCAGTGCTACGAACCCCGGGACTAGCGGGGGCACAGATACGCAGTATTTT
>TRBJ2-7|TRBD1|TRBV10-3|once
CAISPGTGDSYEQYF
TGTGCCATCAGCCCCGGGACAGGTGACTCCTACGAGCAGTACTTC
>TRBJ1-4|NA|TRBV7-9|NA
CASSSKSLQGLNEKLFF
TGTGCCAGCAGCTCCAAATCTCTACAGGGACTTAATGAAAAACTGTTTTTT
>TRBJ2-2|NA|TRBV7-2|few
CASSLAVGNTGELFF
TGTGCCAGCAGCTTAGCAGTCGGGAACACCGGGGAGCTGTTTTTT
>TRBJ1-1|TRBD1|TRBV5-1|NA
CASSRGQGAGTEAFF
TGCGCCAGCAGCCGGGGACAGGGGGCCGGCACTGAAGCTTTCTTT
>TRBJ2-3|NA|TRBV10-3|NA
CATYENTQYF
TGTGCTACCTATGAGAATACGCAGTATTTT
>TRBJ1-2|NA|TRBV12-3/TRBV12-4|NA
CASNPTGTASYGYTF
TGTGCCAGCAACCCGACAGGAACTGCGTCCTATGGCTACACCTTC
>TRBJ2-1|NA|TRBV7-2|few
CASSLVGQWNEQFF
TGTGCCAGCAGCTTAGTAGGCCAATGGAATGAGCAGTTCTTC
>TRBJ2-1|TRBD1|TRBV7-2|few
CASSPRGGHYNEQFF
TGTGCCAGCAGCCCCAGAGGGGGCCACTACAATGAGCAGTTCTTC
>TRBJ2-3|NA|TRBV19|NA
CASSSHTDTQYF
TGTGCCAGTAGTTCCCACACAGATACGCAGTATTTT
>TRBJ2-5|TRBD2|TRBV7-9|NA
CASSSQPLAGAETQYF
TGTGCCAGCAGCTCTCAGCCTCTAGCGGGGGCAGAGACCCAGTACTTC
>TRBJ2-3|TRBD2|TRBV10-3|NA
CAISPLAGGTDTQYF
TGTGCCATCAGCCCACTAGCGGGTGGAACGGATACGCAGTATTTT
>TRBJ2-7|TRBD2|TRBV2|NA
CASSEGTSGTYEQYF
TGTGCCAGCAGTGAAGGGACTAGCGGAACCTACGAGCAGTACTTC
>TRBJ2-6|NA|TRBV2|NA
CASSPQGPLSGANVLTF
TGTGCCAGCAGTCCACAGGGTCCACTCTCTGGGGCCAACGTCCTGACTTTC
>TRBJ2-1|TRBD2|TRBV4-1|NA
CASSQDPPSGGAHEQFF
TGCGCCAGCAGCCAAGATCCCCCTAGCGGGGGGGCCCATGAGCAGTTCTTC
>TRBJ2-4|NA|TRBV4-2|NA
CASSQEARRENIQYF
TGTGCCAGCAGCCAAGAGGCCAGGAGGGAAAACATTCAGTACTTC
>TRBJ2-1|NA|TRBV20-1|once
CSARDGGDMYNEQFF
TGCAGTGCTAGAGATGGAGGGGACATGTACAATGAGCAGTTCTTC
>TRBJ2-3|NA|TRBV4-1|NA
CASSQFPTETQYF
TGCGCCAGCAGCCAATTCCCCACAGAGACGCAGTATTTT
>TRBJ2-1|NA|TRBV20-1|few
CSAQRNNEQFF
TGCAGTGCACAGCGGAACAATGAGCAGTTCTTC
>TRBJ2-1|TRBD2|TRBV6-6|NA
CASSSPTSANYNEQFF
TGTGCCAGCAGTTCCCCGACTAGCGCCAACTACAATGAGCAGTTCTTC
>TRBJ1-2|TRBD1|TRBV5-1|NA
CASSLGDSNYTF
TGCGCCAGCAGCTTGGGGGACAGCAACTACACCTTC
>TRBJ2-1|NA|TRBV28|few
CASTPPRARVGDEQFF
TGTGCCAGCACCCCTCCCAGGGCTAGGGTGGGGGATGAGCAGTTCTTC
>TRBJ1-5|NA|TRBV9|NA
CASSVEGASNQPQHF
TGTGCCAGCAGCGTAGAAGGGGCGAGTAATCAGCCCCAGCATTTT
>TRBJ1-2|TRBD1|TRBV5-1|NA
CASSPARDSLVGYGYTF
TGCGCCAGCAGCCCGGCCCGGGACAGCCTGGTTGGGTATGGCTACACCTTC